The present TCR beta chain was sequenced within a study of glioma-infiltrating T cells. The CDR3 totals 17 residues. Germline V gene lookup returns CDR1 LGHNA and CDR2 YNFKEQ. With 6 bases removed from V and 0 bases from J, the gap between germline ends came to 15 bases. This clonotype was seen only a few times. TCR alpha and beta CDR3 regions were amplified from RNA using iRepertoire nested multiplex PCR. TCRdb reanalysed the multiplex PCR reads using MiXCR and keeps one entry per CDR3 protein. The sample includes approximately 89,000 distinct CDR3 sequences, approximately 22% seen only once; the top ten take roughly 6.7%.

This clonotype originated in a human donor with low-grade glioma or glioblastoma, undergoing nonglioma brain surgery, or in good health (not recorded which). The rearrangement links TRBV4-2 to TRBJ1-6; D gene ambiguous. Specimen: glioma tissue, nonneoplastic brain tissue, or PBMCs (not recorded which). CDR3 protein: CASRQTRTSSYNSPLHF. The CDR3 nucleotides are TGTGCCAGCAGGCAAACACGGACGAGCTCCTATAATTCACCCCTCCACTTT.